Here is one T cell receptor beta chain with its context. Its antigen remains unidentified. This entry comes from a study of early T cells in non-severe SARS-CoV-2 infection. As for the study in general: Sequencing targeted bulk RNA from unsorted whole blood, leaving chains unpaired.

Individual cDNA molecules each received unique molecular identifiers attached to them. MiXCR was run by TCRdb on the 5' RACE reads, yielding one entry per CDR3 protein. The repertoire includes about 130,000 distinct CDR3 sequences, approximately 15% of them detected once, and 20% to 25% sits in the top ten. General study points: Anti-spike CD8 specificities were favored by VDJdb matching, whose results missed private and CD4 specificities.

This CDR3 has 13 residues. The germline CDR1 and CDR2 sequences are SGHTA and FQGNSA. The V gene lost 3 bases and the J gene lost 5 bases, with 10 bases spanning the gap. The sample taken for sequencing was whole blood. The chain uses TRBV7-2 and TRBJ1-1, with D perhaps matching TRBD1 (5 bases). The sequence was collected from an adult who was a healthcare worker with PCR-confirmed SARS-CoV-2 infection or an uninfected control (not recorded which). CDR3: CASSFDRYTEAFF. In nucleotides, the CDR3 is TGTGCCAGCAGCTTCGACAGATATACTGAAGCTTTCTTT. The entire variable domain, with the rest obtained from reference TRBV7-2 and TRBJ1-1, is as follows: GAGVSQSPSNKVTEKGKDVELRCDPISGHTALYWYRQSLGQGLEFLIYFQGNSAPDKSGLPSDRFSAERTGGSVSTLTIQRTQQEDSAVYLCASSFDRYTEAFFGQGTRLTVV.